The subject of this entry is one T cell receptor (beta chain). For TCR beta, cDNA was produced by 5'RACE template switching with UMIs. Reprocessing the 5' RACE reads, TCRdb reports a single entry for every CDR3 protein and omits DNA. The sample totals roughly 450,000 distinct CDR3 sequences. The CDR3 has 13 amino acids. The germline V gene encodes CDR1 KGHSH and CDR2 LQKENI. The data stem from a study of T cells expressing NK-cell markers. This sequence originates from a woman aged 45-65 years in good health. The chain carries TRBV18 and TRBJ1-1. The sample consisted of blood T cells: a sorted CD56 or NKG2C T cell subset, CD4+ or CD8+ T cells, or bulk PBMC T cells (not recorded which). CDR3 sequence: CASSPPRGREAFF.